This T cell receptor (beta chain) was found in a study of regulatory T cells in long-lasting Graves disease. CDR1 is SEHNR and CDR2 is FQNEAQ in the germline V gene (reference sequence). This CDR3 region has 16 residues. Trimming removed 3 bases from V and 5 bases from J; junction bases left unmatched: 9. Study-level findings and limits: Newly diagnosed Graves' patients exceeded persistent ones in TCR diversity.

As regards this clonotype: No antigen is known for it.

Building the TCR beta libraries relied on iRepertoire HTBI primers, and CDR3 regions underwent Arm-PCR. TCRdb reanalysed the multiplex PCR reads using MiXCR and keeps one entry per CDR3 protein. Of around 400,000 distinct CDR3 sequences in the sample, about 12% were seen once. The time point denotes: newly diagnosed GD, antithyroid drugs for less than 3 months. PBMCs provided the RNA from which the TCR library was made. In addition, the sample was reused for a study of T cells in Graves' hyperthyroidism and ophthalmopathy. From that second work: Graves' hyperthyroidism qualified as stable when ophthalmopathy did not progress within 18 months. HTBI primers were used for first-round RT-PCR of the TCR CDR3. Among thyroid clonotypes expanded above 0.001, most also appeared in blood.

The sequencing used peripheral blood mononuclear cells (PBMCs), collected at new diagnosis, from a patient treated with antithyroid drugs. The receptor was isolated from a woman under 30 with Graves disease. J is TRBJ2-2 and V is TRBV7-9; TRBD1 matches at 7 bases. CDR3 DNA sequence: TGTGCCAGCAGCTTCTCCGGCAGGGACAGAACCGGGGAGCTGTTTTTT. Amino acid sequence: CASSFSGRDRTGELFF.